This T cell receptor beta chain stems from a study of long-term antiretroviral therapy in people with HIV (dated by TCRdb to between 2021 and 2024). At the level of the whole study: Collection of the earliest samples took place about a decade ahead of the 2015 WHO recommendation for immediate ART, at a time when ART was typically delayed until CD4 counts fell. A total of 150 to 200 cryopreserved PBMC samples came from 25 to 35 adults with confirmed HIV infection and were collected serially over a mean of roughly six years (range 1-12). Among the roughly 30 participants with HIV, about a dozen were female. No cross-contamination during QIAcube processing was shown when test extractions of a monoclonal T-cell line were performed alongside 30 to 40 polyclonal samples. Whether ART initiation and durable HIV suppression were associated with changes in peripheral blood TRB repertoire composition and diversity was tested in a retrospective serial study. Study-wide conclusions, independent of this receptor: Limited PBMC availability meant only the TCR beta chain was sequenced, without alpha chain pairing. A significant increase in TRB diversity was found to be associated with ART initiation, although TRB diversity was observed to remain significantly below that of transplant donor controls even after long-term ART. No data were available on ART adherence, viral resistance or therapy changes, limiting inferences about post-ART repertoire changes. Compared with controls, HIV repertoires had narrower CDR3 length ranges, and the network structure pointed to an antigen-experienced repertoire that shifted only slightly toward naive after ART. Because pre-ART samples had limited cell numbers, unsorted PBMC were profiled rather than sorted CD4+ and CD8+ T cells. The samples span the years 2004 to 2017, and the ART regimens used may be less effective than current regimens. The repertoire was dominated across all time points by expanded TRB clones identified before ART initiation, although this dominance was seen to fluctuate and to decrease in many PLHIV after ART.

Spanning cysteine to phenylalanine, the CDR3 consists of 16 amino acids. Here the CDR3 DNA is all that survives: 48 bases in frame from base 1. From V the trimming removes 5 bases and from J it removes 0 bases, while the gene matches leave 9 bases of the junction unaccounted for. CDR1 SGHTA and CDR2 FQGTGA were looked up in the germline V gene. Sequencing of the TRB variable region was done with the immunoSEQ hsTCRB v3.0 assay at survey level resolution. TRB sequencing targeted a depth of roughly 40,000-55,000 T-cell genomes per sample. Pooled TRB libraries were sequenced on an Illumina MiSeq with a v3 150-cycle kit. Concerning the study's data processing: Repertoire analysis was run in R within a reproducible Nextflow workflow that covered QC, data transformation and analysis. LymphoSeq2, an R package for exploring AIRR-Seq data, was used to implement custom analyses. Several samples that yielded fewer than 5000 total TRB sequences were excluded, so that fewer than 200 HIV repertoires were analyzed. Among the roughly 190 retained HIV repertoires, fewer than 65 were collected before ART initiation and 120 to 140 after ART initiation. Each repertoire was downsampled to 5000 TRB nucleotide sequences, and summary statistics were averaged across 100 downsampling iterations. TRB sequences were retained for analysis only if CDR3 regions of at least seven amino acids were present. Diversity was measured with a Shannon entropy-derived clonality score and the Gini coefficient. In the repertoire networks, any two of the top 5000 CDR3 amino acid sequences were linked whenever the two sequences differed by an edit distance of one. Antigen specificity groups and MHC restriction were predicted for TRB CDR3 amino acid sequences with GLIPH2. To flag known associations with CMV, EBV, HIV or tissue antigens, CDR3 amino acid sequences were compared against VDJdb and McPAS-TCR. Pre-ART, post-ART and control groups were compared with Wilcoxon signed-rank tests and Holm-Bonferroni correction. TCRdb obtained this table from immuneACCESS and retained in-frame rearrangements with V and J assigned. These tables miss some clones; where compared with another copy, unresolved V genes account for less than half of the shortfall, and the remainder is unexplained. That table furnishes V, J and clone size, whereas the DNA furnished D and trimming. This sample holds about 18,000 clones; about 82% were observed only once. In total, the top ten clones hold roughly 18% of the sample.

Details on this clone: Its cognate antigen has yet to be identified. No much larger clonotype is one base removed from it; base qualities were not supplied.

Participants were included only if at least one PBMC sample before ART initiation and at least two post-ART samples were available. All participants with HIV were treated in the United States of America. Cryopreserved samples of about 0.95-11 million PBMC were thawed and washed before DNA extraction. At the time of the earliest PBMC sample for each participant with HIV, ages ranged from about 23 to 60 years. Per participant, PBMC samples came from 1-4 timepoints prior to ART initiation and 2-8 timepoints following ART initiation, for a median of 7 samples. For every participant, serial HIV viral load, CD4+ T-cell count, ART history and demographic data were obtained. Genomic DNA was extracted from unsorted PBMC with a Qiagen kit on a QIAcube, with processing performed in batches of 12 samples.

Rearrangement joined TRBV7-3 to TRBJ1-1, with 7 bases aligning to TRBD1. This sequence originates from a woman younger than 30 with HIV. The material sequenced was unsorted PBMCs, taken 0.6 years after starting antiretroviral therapy. The CDR3 sequence is CASSAQGQRLNTEAFF. The DNA is TGTGCCAGCAGCGCCCAGGGACAGCGGTTGAACACTGAAGCTTTCTTT.